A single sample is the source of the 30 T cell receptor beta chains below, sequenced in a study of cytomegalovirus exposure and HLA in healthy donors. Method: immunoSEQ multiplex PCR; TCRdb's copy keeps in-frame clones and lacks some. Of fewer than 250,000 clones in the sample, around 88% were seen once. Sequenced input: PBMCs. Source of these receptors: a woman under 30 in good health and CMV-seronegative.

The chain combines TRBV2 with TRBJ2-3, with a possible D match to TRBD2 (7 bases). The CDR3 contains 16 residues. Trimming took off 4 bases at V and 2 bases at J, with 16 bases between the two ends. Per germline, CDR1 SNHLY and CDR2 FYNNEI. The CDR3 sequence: CASSGGASGFTDTQYF. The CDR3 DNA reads TGTGCCAGCAGTGGGGGGGCTAGCGGCTTCACAGATACGCAGTATTTT.

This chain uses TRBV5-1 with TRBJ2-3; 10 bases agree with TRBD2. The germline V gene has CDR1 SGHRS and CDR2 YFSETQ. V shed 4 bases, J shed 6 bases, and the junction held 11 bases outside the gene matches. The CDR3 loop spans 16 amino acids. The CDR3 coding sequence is TGCGCCAGCAGCAGCGGAGCGGGGGGGCCATATGATACGCAGTATTTT. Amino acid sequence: CASSSGAGGPYDTQYF.

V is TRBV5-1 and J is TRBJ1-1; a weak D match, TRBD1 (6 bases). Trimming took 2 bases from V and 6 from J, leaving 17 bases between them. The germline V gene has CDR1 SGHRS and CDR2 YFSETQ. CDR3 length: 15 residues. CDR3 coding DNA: TGCGCCAGCAGCTTATATTCCGACAGGCTATCTGAAGCTTTCTTT. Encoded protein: CASSLYSDRLSEAFF.

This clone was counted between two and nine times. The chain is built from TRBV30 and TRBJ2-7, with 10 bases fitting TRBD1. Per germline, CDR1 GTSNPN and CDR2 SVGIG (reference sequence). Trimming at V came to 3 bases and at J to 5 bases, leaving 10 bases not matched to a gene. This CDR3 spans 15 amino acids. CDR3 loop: CAWSQGRQGADEQYF. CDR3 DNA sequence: TGTGCCTGGAGCCAAGGGCGACAGGGGGCTGACGAGCAGTACTTC.

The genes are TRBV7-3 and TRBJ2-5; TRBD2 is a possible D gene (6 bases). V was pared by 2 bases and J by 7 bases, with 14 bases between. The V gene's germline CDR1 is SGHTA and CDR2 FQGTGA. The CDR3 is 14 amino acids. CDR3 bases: TGTGCCAGCAGCTTAGAGGGCGGGGCGGGGACCCAGTACTTC. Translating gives CASSLEGGAGTQYF.

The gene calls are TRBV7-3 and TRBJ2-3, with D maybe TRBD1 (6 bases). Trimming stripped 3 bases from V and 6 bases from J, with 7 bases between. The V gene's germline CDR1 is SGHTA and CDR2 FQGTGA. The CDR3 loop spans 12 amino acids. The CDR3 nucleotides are TGTGCCAGCAGCTTCCAGGGGGATACGCAGTATTTT. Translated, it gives CASSFQGDTQYF.

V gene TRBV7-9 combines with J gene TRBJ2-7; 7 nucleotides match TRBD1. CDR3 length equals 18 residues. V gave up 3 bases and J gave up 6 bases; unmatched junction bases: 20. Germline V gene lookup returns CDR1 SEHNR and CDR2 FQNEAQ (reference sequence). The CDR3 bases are TGTGCCAGCAGCTTGGTTCTCGGGACGGACAGGACCCGACGCGAGCAGTACTTC. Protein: CASSLVLGTDRTRREQYF.

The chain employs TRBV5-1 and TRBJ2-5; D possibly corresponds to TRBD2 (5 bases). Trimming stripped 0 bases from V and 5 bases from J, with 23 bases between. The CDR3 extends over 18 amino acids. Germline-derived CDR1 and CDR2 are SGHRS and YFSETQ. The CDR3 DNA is TGCGCCAGCAGCTTGGCAACCTGGGAGCGGAGGCCCTCCGAGACCCAGTACTTC. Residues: CASSLATWERRPSETQYF.

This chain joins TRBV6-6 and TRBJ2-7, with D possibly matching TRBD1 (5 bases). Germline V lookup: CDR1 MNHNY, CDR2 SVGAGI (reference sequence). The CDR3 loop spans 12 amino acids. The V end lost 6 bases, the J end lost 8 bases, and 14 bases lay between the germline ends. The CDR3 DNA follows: TGTGCCAGCAGCCCCGACAGAAGCAAGCAGTACTTC. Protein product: CASSPDRSKQYF.

The chain's CDR3 is CASRLVGQGINEQFF. The CDR3 nucleotides read TGCGCCAGCAGGCTTGTGGGACAGGGTATCAATGAGCAGTTCTTC. The genes are TRBV5-1 and TRBJ2-1, with TRBD1 matching 9 bases. Looked up from germline, CDR1 is SGHRS and CDR2 is YFSETQ. This CDR3 comprises 15 residues. Trimming removed 5 bases from V and 6 bases from J; junction bases left unmatched: 9.

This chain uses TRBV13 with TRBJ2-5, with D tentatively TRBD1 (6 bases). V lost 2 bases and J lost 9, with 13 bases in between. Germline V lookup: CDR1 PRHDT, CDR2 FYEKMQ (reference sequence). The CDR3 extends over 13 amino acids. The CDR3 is CASSLKGHNAQYF. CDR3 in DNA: TGTGCCAGCAGCTTAAAGGGACATAACGCCCAGTACTTC.

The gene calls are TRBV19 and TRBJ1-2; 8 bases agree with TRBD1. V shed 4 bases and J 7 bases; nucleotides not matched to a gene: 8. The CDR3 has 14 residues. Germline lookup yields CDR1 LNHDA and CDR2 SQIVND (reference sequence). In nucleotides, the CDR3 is TGTGCCAGTAGTACCACCAGGGGGCGCGGTGGCTACACCTTC. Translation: CASSTTRGRGGYTF.

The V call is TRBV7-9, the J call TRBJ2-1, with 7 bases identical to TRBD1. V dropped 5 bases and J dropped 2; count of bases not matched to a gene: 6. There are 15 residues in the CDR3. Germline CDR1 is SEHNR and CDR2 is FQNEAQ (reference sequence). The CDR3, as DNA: TGTGCCAGCAGCATAACCCAGGGGGCCTACAATGAGCAGTTCTTC. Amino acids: CASSITQGAYNEQFF.

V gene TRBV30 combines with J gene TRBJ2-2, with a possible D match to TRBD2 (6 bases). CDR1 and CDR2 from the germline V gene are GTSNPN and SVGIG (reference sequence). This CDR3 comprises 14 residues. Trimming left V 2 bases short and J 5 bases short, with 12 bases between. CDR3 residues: CAWSPGLSTGELFF. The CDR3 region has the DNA TGTGCCTGGAGTCCGGGACTGTCGACCGGGGAGCTGTTTTTT.

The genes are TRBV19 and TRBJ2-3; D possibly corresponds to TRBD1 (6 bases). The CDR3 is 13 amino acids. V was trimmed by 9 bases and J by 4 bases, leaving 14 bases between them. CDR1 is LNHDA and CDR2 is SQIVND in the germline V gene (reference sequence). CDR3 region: CASATGYADTQYF. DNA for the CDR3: TGTGCCAGCGCCACAGGGTACGCAGATACGCAGTATTTT.

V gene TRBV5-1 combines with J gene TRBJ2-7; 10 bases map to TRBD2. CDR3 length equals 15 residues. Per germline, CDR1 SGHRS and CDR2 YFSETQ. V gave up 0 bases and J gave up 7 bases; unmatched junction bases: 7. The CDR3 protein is CASSLGLAGGGEQYF. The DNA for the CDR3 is TGCGCCAGCAGCTTGGGACTAGCGGGTGGAGGGGAGCAGTACTTC.

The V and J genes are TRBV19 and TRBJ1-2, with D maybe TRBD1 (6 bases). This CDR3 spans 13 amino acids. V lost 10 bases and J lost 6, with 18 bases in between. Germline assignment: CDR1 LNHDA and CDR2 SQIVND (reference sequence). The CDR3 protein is CATPATGLDGYTF. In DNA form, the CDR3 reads TGTGCCACCCCCGCCACAGGGCTCGATGGCTACACCTTC.

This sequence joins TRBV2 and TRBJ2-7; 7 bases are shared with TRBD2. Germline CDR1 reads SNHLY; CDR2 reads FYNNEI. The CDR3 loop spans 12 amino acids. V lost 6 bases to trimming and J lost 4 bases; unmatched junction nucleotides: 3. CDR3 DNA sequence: TGTGCCAGCAGGTCGGGAGGTTACGAGCAGTACTTC. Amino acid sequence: CASRSGGYEQYF.

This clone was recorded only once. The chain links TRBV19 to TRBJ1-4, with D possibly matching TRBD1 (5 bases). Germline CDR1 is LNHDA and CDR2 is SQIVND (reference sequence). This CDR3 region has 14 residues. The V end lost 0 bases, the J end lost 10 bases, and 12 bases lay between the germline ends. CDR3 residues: CASSIEPDRGKLFF. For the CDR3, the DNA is TGTGCCAGTAGTATAGAACCAGACAGAGGAAAACTGTTTTTT. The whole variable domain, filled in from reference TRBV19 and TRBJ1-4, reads DGGITQSPKYLFRKEGQNVTLSCEQNLNHDAMYWYRQDPGQGLRLIYYSQIVNDFQKGDIAEGYSVSREKKESFPLTVTSAQKNPTAFYLCASSIEPDRGKLFFGSGTQLSVL.

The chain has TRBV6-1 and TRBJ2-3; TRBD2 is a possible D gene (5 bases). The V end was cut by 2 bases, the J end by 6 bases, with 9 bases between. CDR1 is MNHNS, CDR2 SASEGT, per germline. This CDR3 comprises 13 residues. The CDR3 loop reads CASSELRGDTQYF. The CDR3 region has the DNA TGTGCCAGCAGTGAATTGAGAGGGGATACGCAGTATTTT.

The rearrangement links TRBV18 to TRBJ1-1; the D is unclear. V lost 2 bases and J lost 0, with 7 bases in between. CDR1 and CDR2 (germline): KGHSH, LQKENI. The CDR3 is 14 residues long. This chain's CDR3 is CASSPGGMNTEAFF. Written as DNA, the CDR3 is TGTGCCAGCTCACCAGGAGGGATGAACACTGAAGCTTTCTTT.

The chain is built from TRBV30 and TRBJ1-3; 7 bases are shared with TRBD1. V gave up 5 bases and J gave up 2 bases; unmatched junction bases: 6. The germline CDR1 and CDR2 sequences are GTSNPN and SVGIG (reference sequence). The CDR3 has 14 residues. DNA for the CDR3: TGTGCCTGGGATTCTACAGGGGCTGGAAACACCATATATTTT. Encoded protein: CAWDSTGAGNTIYF.

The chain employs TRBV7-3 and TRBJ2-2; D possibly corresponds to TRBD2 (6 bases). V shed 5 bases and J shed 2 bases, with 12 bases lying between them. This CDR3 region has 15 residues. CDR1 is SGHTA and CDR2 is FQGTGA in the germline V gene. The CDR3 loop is CASSAVSGNTGELFF. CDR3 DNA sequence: TGTGCCAGCAGCGCTGTTAGCGGAAACACCGGGGAGCTGTTTTTT.

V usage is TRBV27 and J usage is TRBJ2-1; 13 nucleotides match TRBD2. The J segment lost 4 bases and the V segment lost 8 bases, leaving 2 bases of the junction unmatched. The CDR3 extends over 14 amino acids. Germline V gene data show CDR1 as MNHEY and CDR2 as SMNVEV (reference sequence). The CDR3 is CASRLAGGYNEQFF. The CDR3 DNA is TGTGCCAGCCGACTAGCGGGGGGTTACAATGAGCAGTTCTTC.

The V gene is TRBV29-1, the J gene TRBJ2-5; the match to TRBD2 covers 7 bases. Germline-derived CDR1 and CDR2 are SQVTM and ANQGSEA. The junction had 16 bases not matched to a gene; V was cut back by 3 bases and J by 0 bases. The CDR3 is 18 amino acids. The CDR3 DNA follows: TGCAGCGTTGACCCTAAGGCGGCTAGCGGAAGGTACCAAGAGACCCAGTACTTC. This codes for CSVDPKAASGRYQETQYF. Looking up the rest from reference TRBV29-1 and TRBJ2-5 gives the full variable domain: SAVISQKPSRDICQRGTSLTIQCQVDSQVTMMFWYRQQPGQSLTLIATANQGSEATYESGFVIDKFPISRPNLTFSTLTVSNMSPEDSSIYLCSVDPKAASGRYQETQYFGPGTRLLVL.

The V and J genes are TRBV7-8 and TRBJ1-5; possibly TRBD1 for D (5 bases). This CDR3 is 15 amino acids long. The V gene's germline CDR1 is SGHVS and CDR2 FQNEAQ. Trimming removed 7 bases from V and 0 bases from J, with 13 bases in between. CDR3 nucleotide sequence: TGTGCCAGCAACCCTCAGGGATATAGCAATCAGCCCCAGCATTTT. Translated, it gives CASNPQGYSNQPQHF.

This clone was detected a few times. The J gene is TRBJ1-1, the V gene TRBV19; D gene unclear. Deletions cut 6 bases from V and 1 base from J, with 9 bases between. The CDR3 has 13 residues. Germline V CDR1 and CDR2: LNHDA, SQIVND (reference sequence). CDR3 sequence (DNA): TGTGCCAGTAGGACTACAGCGAACACTGAAGCTTTCTTT. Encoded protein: CASRTTANTEAFF.

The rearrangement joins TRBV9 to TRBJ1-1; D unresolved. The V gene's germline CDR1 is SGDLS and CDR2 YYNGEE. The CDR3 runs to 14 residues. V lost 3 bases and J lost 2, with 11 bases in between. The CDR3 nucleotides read TGTGCCAGCAGCGCCCAGGAAATTAACACTGAAGCTTTCTTT. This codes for CASSAQEINTEAFF.

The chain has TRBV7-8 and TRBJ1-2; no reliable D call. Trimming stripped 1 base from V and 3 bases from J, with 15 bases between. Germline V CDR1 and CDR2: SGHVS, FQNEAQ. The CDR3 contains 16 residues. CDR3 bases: TGTGCCAGCAGCTTAGTCGGAGCCCCGACCCACTATGGCTACACCTTC. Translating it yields CASSLVGAPTHYGYTF.

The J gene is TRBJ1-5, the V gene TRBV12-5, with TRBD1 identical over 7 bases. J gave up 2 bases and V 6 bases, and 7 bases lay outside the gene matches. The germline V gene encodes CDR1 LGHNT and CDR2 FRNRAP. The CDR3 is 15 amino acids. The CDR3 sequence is CASGPDRDGNQPQHF. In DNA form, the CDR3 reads TGTGCTAGTGGCCCCGACAGGGATGGCAATCAGCCCCAGCATTTT.